Shown below are 27 T cell receptor beta chains from a single sample sequenced in a study of cytomegalovirus exposure and HLA in healthy donors. PCR primers comprised 60 Vbeta and 13 Jbeta primers. Profiled with immunoSEQ multiplex PCR; TCRdb holds only in-frame clones, not every one. This repertoire shows around 120,000 clones, approximately 77% found once; its top ten account for around 1.8%. The sample was PBMCs. The source is a man between 18 and 29 years old in good health and CMV-seronegative.

The CDR3 here is CASHGTASHGAFF. In DNA, the CDR3 is TGTGCCAGCCACGGGACAGCTTCTCACGGAGCTTTCTTT. The rearrangement uses TRBV7-9 and TRBJ1-1; 7 positions agree with TRBD1. The CDR3 covers 13 residues. Per the germline V gene, CDR1 is SEHNR and CDR2 is FQNEAQ (reference sequence). Trimming at V came to 8 bases and at J to 10 bases, leaving 13 bases not matched to a gene.

Only one count was recorded for this clone. V usage is TRBV10-2 and J usage is TRBJ2-5; 8 positions agree with TRBD2. The germline gives CDR1 WSHSY, CDR2 SAAADI. The CDR3 extends over 19 amino acids. The V and J ends lost 1 base and 2 bases, in that order; junction bases with no gene match: 15. CDR3 bases: TGCGCCAGCAGTGAGTACCCGCAGGGTAGCGGGGAGAAACAAGAGACCCAGTACTTC. It encodes CASSEYPQGSGEKQETQYF.

The chain links TRBV19 to TRBJ2-2; D is unresolved. Germline values: CDR1 LNHDA, CDR2 SQIVND (reference sequence). This CDR3 is 12 amino acids long. V lost 7 bases to trimming and J lost 3 bases, with 6 bases between them. This CDR3 is CASTPDTGELFF. The CDR3 bases are TGTGCCAGTACCCCAGACACCGGGGAGCTGTTTTTT.

The chain carries TRBV5-4 and TRBJ2-1; 11 bases fit TRBD1. Germline V lookup: CDR1 SGHNT, CDR2 YYREEE (reference sequence). With V trimmed by 4 bases and J by 10 bases, 10 bases remained unmatched. This CDR3 has 15 residues. The CDR3: CASSPKGWTGGEQFF. In DNA, the CDR3 is TGTGCCAGCAGCCCCAAAGGGTGGACAGGGGGCGAGCAGTTCTTC.

The chain recombines TRBV13 with TRBJ2-5, with 12 bases that match TRBD2. The CDR3 consists of 16 residues. V trimming: 2 bases; J trimming: 4 bases; junction bases outside the gene matches: 5. Germline CDR1 and CDR2: PRHDT and FYEKMQ (reference sequence). This chain's CDR3 is CASSLRLAGVRETQYF. The CDR3 nucleotides read TGTGCCAGCAGCTTACGACTAGCGGGGGTTCGAGAGACCCAGTACTTC.

The V call is TRBV14, the J call TRBJ2-1; 10 nucleotides line up with TRBD2. This CDR3 contains 18 residues. V dropped 2 bases and J dropped 7; count of bases not matched to a gene: 14. Germline assignment: CDR1 SGHDN and CDR2 FVKESK. CDR3 sequence (DNA): TGTGCCAGCAGCCAAAAGCGGGGGGGCCAGAAAAGTGGGAATGAGCAGTTCTTC. Residues: CASSQKRGGQKSGNEQFF.

V gene TRBV5-6 combines with J gene TRBJ1-1; no definite D call. The CDR3 runs 14 residues. CDR1 is SGHDT and CDR2 is YYEEEE in the germline V gene. Trimming cost V 0 bases and J 10 bases, with 16 bases left between them. As DNA, the CDR3 is TGTGCCAGCAGCTTGGTGGTCGGGGATCTTGGAGCTTTCTTT. Encoded protein: CASSLVVGDLGAFF.

The V and J genes are TRBV9 and TRBJ2-1, with 15 bases that match TRBD2. Germline values: CDR1 SGDLS, CDR2 YYNGEE. CDR3 size: 18 residues. Losses at the gene ends were 0 bases for V and 6 bases for J; bases not matched to a gene: 7. CDR3 amino acids: CASSVVGLAGGLSNEQFF. The CDR3 coding sequence is TGTGCCAGCAGCGTAGTTGGACTAGCGGGGGGGCTCTCCAATGAGCAGTTCTTC. The full variable domain, with the rest looked up from reference TRBV9 and TRBJ2-1, is DSGVTQTPKHLITATGQRVTLRCSPRSGDLSVYWYQQSLDQGLQFLIQYYNGEERAKGNILERFSAQQFPDLHSELNLSSLELGDSALYFCASSVVGLAGGLSNEQFFGPGTRLTVL.

The V call is TRBV2, the J call TRBJ1-1, with 9 bases fitting TRBD1. CDR1 is SNHLY, CDR2 FYNNEI, per germline. Trimming cost V 6 bases and J 4 bases; bases outside gene matches: 12. The CDR3 has 16 amino acids. CDR3 nucleotide sequence: TGTGCCAGCAGCCCACCACCCACAGGGGGCGGCACTGAAGCTTTCTTT. This codes for CASSPPPTGGGTEAFF.

This rearrangement joins TRBV28 to TRBJ1-2; TRBD1 aligns across 8 bases. Germline V gene sequence: CDR1 MDHEN, CDR2 SYDVKM. The CDR3 is 14 amino acids. After removal of 4 bases from V and 8 bases from J, the junction contained 9 bases not matched to a gene. CDR3: CASSSTDRANGYTF. CDR3 in DNA: TGTGCCAGCAGTTCCACGGACAGGGCTAACGGCTACACCTTC.

The chain joins TRBV7-8 to TRBJ2-3, with TRBD2 as a possible D gene (5 bases). Germline V lookup: CDR1 SGHVS, CDR2 FQNEAQ. V lost 5 bases, J lost 10 bases, and 16 bases lay in between. The CDR3 consists of 13 residues. CDR3 nucleotide sequence: TGTGCCAGCAGCGCGACGGGGATACGGGCGCAGTATTTT. Its translation is CASSATGIRAQYF. Filled out from reference TRBV7-8 and TRBJ2-3, the complete variable domain reads GAGVSQSPRYKVAKRGQDVALRCDPISGHVSLFWYQQALGQGPEFLTYFQNEAQLDKSGLPSDRFFAERPEGSVSTLKIQRTQQEDSAVYLCASSATGIRAQYFGPGTRLTVL.

V gene TRBV10-3 combines with J gene TRBJ2-3; TRBD2 might be the D (6 bases). The CDR3 consists of 13 residues. V lost 10 bases and J 1 base, leaving 12 bases between the germline ends. CDR1 is ENHRY, CDR2 SYGVKD, per germline. The DNA of the CDR3 is TGTGCCACCGCGACGGGGGGCACAGATACGCAGTATTTT. The encoded protein is CATATGGTDTQYF.

The chain recombines TRBV2 with TRBJ2-6; D not resolved. This CDR3 has 14 amino acids. CDR1 and CDR2 from the germline V gene are SNHLY and FYNNEI. The V end lost 7 bases, the J end lost 1 base, and 8 bases lay between the germline ends. DNA for the CDR3: TGTGCCAGCACAGGCAGGTCTGGGGCCAACGTCCTGACTTTC. Translated: CASTGRSGANVLTF.

The rearrangement links TRBV5-6 to TRBJ2-7, with TRBD2 identical over 10 bases. The germline gives CDR1 SGHDT, CDR2 YYEEEE. J was trimmed by 6 bases and V by 6 bases; bases with no gene match: 9. The CDR3 runs to 14 residues. CDR3 protein: CASILSGGPIEQYF. CDR3 bases: TGTGCCAGCATCCTTAGCGGGGGGCCGATCGAGCAGTACTTC. Full variable domain (rest looked up from reference TRBV5-6 and TRBJ2-7): DAGVTQSPTHLIKTRGQQVTLRCSPKSGHDTVSWYQQALGQGPQFIFQYYEEEERQRGNFPDRFSGHQFPNYSSELNVNALLLGDSALYLCASILSGGPIEQYFGPGTRLTVT.

V usage is TRBV5-6 and J usage is TRBJ1-1; D is undetermined. This CDR3 spans 17 amino acids. From germline, CDR1 is SGHDT and CDR2 YYEEEE. The ends were cut back, 4 bases at V and 0 bases at J, with 19 bases in the middle. CDR3 sequence (DNA): TGTGCCAGCAGCCGCAGTTTTAGGGAGACGGTGAACACTGAAGCTTTCTTT. This translates into CASSRSFRETVNTEAFF.

This sequence joins TRBV25-1 and TRBJ1-3; D unclear. Trimming took off 1 base at V and 4 bases at J, with 8 bases between the two ends. The CDR3 runs to 14 residues. Germline-derived CDR1 and CDR2 are MGHDK and SYGVNS. The CDR3 loop reads CASSESGKGNTIYF. The CDR3 DNA follows: TGTGCCAGCAGTGAATCGGGGAAAGGAAACACCATATATTTT. The full variable domain, with the rest looked up from reference TRBV25-1 and TRBJ1-3, is EADIYQTPRYLVIGTGKKITLECSQTMGHDKMYWYQQDPGMELHLIHYSYGVNSTEKGDLSSESTVSRIRTEHFPLTLESARPSHTSQYLCASSESGKGNTIYFGEGSWLTVV.

The J gene is TRBJ2-7, the V gene TRBV5-1; 7 bases fit TRBD1. Losses at the gene ends were 4 bases for V and 5 bases for J; bases not matched to a gene: 12. This CDR3 is built from 15 residues. Germline lookup yields CDR1 SGHRS and CDR2 YFSETQ. For the CDR3, the DNA is TGCGCCAGCAGCAGGACAGGTAGAGGGGCCGACGAGCAGTACTTC. This gives the protein CASSRTGRGADEQYF.

The gene calls are TRBV5-3 and TRBJ1-5; a weak D match, TRBD1 (5 bases). TRBV5-3 is classed as an ORF, of uncertain function. The CDR3 has 14 amino acids. Deletions cut 3 bases from V and 2 bases from J, with 9 bases between. The chain's CDR3 is CARSWGGGNQPQHF. CDR3 sequence (DNA): TGTGCCAGAAGCTGGGGAGGGGGCAATCAGCCCCAGCATTTT.

The chain has TRBV4-2 and TRBJ2-2; 7 nucleotides match TRBD2. V trimming: 4 bases; J trimming: 3 bases; junction bases outside the gene matches: 14. Germline lookup yields CDR1 LGHNA and CDR2 YNFKEQ. CDR3 length: 18 residues. CDR3 amino acids: CASSPRFGLAADTGELFF. CDR3 bases: TGTGCCAGCAGCCCAAGATTTGGGCTAGCGGCTGACACCGGGGAGCTGTTTTTT.

The rearrangement links TRBV15 to TRBJ2-3; D is unclear. Deletions cut 1 base from V and 3 bases from J, with 5 bases between. This CDR3 spans 13 amino acids. CDR1 is LNHNV, CDR2 YYDKDF, per germline (reference sequence). The CDR3 loop reads CATSRGLTDTQYF. The CDR3 nucleotides are TGTGCCACCAGCAGAGGTCTTACAGATACGCAGTATTTT.

The chain carries TRBV7-8 and TRBJ2-1; TRBD2 agrees at 9 bases. V was clipped by 7 bases and J by 5 bases; unmatched bases: 12. The CDR3 sequence is 16 residues long. Germline V lookup: CDR1 SGHVS, CDR2 FQNEAQ. CDR3 protein: CASNRAGGNTNNEQFF. The CDR3 DNA reads TGTGCCAGCAATAGAGCGGGGGGCAACACCAACAATGAGCAGTTCTTC.

This clone was recorded once. The V gene is TRBV5-1, the J gene TRBJ2-3; TRBD1 matches 9 bases. CDR3 length equals 14 residues. Trimming at V came to 2 bases and at J to 5 bases, leaving 3 bases not matched to a gene. Germline-derived CDR1 and CDR2 are SGHRS and YFSETQ. The CDR3 DNA reads TGCGCCAGCAGCTTCGGGACAGGGAGAGATACGCAGTATTTT. As protein: CASSFGTGRDTQYF.

This sequence joins TRBV7-2 and TRBJ2-5; 12 nucleotides line up with TRBD2. This CDR3 contains 18 residues. CDR1 is SGHTA and CDR2 is FQGNSA in the germline V gene. J was trimmed by 5 bases and V by 2 bases; bases with no gene match: 12. The CDR3 is CASSLRGASGGADETQYF. The CDR3 coding sequence is TGTGCCAGCAGCTTAAGGGGGGCTAGCGGGGGGGCAGACGAGACCCAGTACTTC.

The gene calls are TRBV7-9 and TRBJ2-1; TRBD2 is a possible D gene (5 bases). The germline gives CDR1 SEHNR, CDR2 FQNEAQ (reference sequence). Deletions cut 6 bases from V and 8 bases from J, with 17 bases between. There are 14 residues in the CDR3. The CDR3 DNA follows: TGTGCCAGCAGTCCCTGGGAGCCCCCCGATGAGCAGTTCTTC. This sequence encodes CASSPWEPPDEQFF.

This sequence joins TRBV27 and TRBJ2-7; 8 positions agree with TRBD1. CDR3 length equals 14 residues. Germline values: CDR1 MNHEY, CDR2 SMNVEV (reference sequence). Unmatched junction bases numbered 5, after V lost 3 bases and J lost 4 bases. CDR3 nucleotides: TGTGCCAGCAGTTTTGGACAGGGCGGGTACGAGCAGTACTTC. It is translated as CASSFGQGGYEQYF.

The V and J genes are TRBV9 and TRBJ1-2; D possibly corresponds to TRBD1 (6 bases). Trimming shortened V by 4 bases and J by 8 bases, and 21 bases separated the two germline ends. This CDR3 comprises 15 residues. Germline V gene data show CDR1 as SGDLS and CDR2 as YYNGEE. CDR3 coding DNA: TGTGCCAGCAGCTCTCCCGGACAGATCCTAAGAGGCTACACCTTC. This encodes CASSSPGQILRGYTF.

The chain has TRBV1 and TRBJ2-3; the DNA was not compared with TRBD2, the D call given in the table. TRBV1 is marked as a pseudogene. The CDR3 loop spans 17 amino acids. Written as DNA, the CDR3 is TGCACCAGCAGCCAAGACGCCGGGACTAGGAGCACAGATACGCAGTATTTT. It translates to CTSSQDAGTRSTDTQYF.